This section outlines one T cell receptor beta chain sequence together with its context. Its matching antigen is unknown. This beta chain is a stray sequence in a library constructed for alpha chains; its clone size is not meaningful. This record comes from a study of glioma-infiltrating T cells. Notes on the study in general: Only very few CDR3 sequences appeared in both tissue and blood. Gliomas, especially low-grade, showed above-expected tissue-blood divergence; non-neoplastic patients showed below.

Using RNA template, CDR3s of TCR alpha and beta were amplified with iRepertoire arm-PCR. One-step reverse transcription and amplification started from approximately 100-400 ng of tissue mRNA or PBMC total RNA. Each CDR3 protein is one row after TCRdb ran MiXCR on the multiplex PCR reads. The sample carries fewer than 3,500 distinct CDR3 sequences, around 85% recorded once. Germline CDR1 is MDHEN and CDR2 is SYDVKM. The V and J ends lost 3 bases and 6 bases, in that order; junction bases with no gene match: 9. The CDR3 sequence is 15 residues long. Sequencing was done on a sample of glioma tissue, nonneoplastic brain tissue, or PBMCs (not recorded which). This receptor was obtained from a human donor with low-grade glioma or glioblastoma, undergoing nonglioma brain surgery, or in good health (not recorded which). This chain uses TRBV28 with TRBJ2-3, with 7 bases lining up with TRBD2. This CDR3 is CASSFSAGDYDTQYF. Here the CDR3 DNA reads TGTGCCAGCAGTTTCTCCGCGGGAGATTACGATACGCAGTATTTT.